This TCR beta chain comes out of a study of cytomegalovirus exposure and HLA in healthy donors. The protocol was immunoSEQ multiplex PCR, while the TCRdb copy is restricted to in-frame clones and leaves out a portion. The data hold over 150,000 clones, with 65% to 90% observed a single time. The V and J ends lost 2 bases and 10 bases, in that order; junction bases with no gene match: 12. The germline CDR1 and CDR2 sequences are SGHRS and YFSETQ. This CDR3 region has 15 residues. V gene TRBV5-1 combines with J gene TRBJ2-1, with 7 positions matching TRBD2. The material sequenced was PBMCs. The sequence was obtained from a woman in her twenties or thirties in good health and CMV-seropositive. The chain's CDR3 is CASSFRLAEPAEQFF. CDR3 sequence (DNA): TGCGCCAGCAGCTTCCGGCTAGCGGAGCCGGCCGAGCAGTTCTTC. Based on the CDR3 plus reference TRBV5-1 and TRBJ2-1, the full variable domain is KAGVTQTPRYLIKTRGQQVTLSCSPISGHRSVSWYQQTPGQGLQFLFEYFSETQRNKGNFPGRFSGRQFSNSRSEMNVSTLELGDSALYLCASSFRLAEPAEQFFGPGTRLTVL.